These 6 T cell receptor beta chains were sequenced from one sample in a study of control samples from healthy donors and cancer patients (dated by TCRdb to the early 2020s). Library prep was done by the immunoSEQ multiplex PCR assay. TCRdb obtained this table from immuneACCESS and retained in-frame rearrangements with V and J assigned. These tables miss some clones; where compared with another copy, unresolved V genes account for less than half of the shortfall, and the remainder is unexplained. The sample table shows 160,000 or so clones, and 90% to 95% are seen once. In total, the top ten clones hold approximately 0.7% of the sample. The sequenced material came from blood. These receptors all come from a woman in her twenties or thirties in good health.

The V gene is TRBV18, the J gene TRBJ1-6; unclear D gene. V lost 2 bases to trimming and J lost 7 bases, with 9 bases between them. Germline V gene data show CDR1 as KGHSH and CDR2 as LQKENI. The CDR3 contains 14 residues. CDR3 coding DNA: TGTGCCAGCTCACCATCAGGTCCGAATTCACCCCTCCACTTT. Protein: CASSPSGPNSPLHF.

Comments on this clone: Other nucleotide sequences from this sample produce the same CDR3. The rearrangement joins TRBV28 to TRBJ2-6; perhaps TRBD2 as D (5 bases). Germline CDR1 MDHEN, CDR2 SYDVKM. Trimming cost V 4 bases and J 0 bases, with 7 bases left between them. CDR3 length equals 15 residues. CDR3 amino acids: CASSSDSSGANVLTF. The CDR3 nucleotides read TGTGCCAGCAGTTCGGACTCCTCTGGGGCCAACGTCCTGACTTTC.

This sequence joins TRBV5-1 and TRBJ2-5, with a weak D call TRBD2 (6 bases). CDR1 SGHRS and CDR2 YFSETQ come from the germline V gene. This CDR3 region has 15 residues. Trimming removed 5 bases at V and 0 bases at J, with 14 bases between. The DNA for the CDR3 is TGCGCCAGCAGTCCCATCCTAGCGCACCAAGAGACCCAGTACTTC. Amino acid sequence: CASSPILAHQETQYF.

The CDR3 reads CASSSPVRAYGYTF. The CDR3 region has the DNA TGTGCCAGCAGCTCTCCCGTTAGGGCCTATGGCTACACCTTC. The rearrangement joins TRBV7-2 to TRBJ1-2; D unresolved. The length of the CDR3 is 14 residues. Germline V gene sequence: CDR1 SGHTA, CDR2 FQGNSA. V lost 4 bases, J lost 4 bases, and 13 bases lay in between.

The chain recombines TRBV6-5 with TRBJ2-7, with 9 bases aligning to TRBD2. This CDR3 spans 15 amino acids. From germline, CDR1 is MNHEY and CDR2 SVGAGI. The J segment lost 3 bases and the V segment lost 0 bases, leaving 3 bases of the junction unmatched. CDR3 coding DNA: TGTGCCAGCAGTTACTCCGCGGGAGGGCTCTACGAGCAGTACTTC. Translation: CASSYSAGGLYEQYF.

The rearrangement links TRBV6-5 to TRBJ1-6; D may be TRBD1 (6 bases). This CDR3 comprises 13 residues. Trimming stripped 6 bases from V and 7 bases from J, with 10 bases between. Germline V gives CDR1 MNHEY, CDR2 SVGAGI. The CDR3 DNA follows: TGTGCCAGCAGCACAGGGCCAAATTCACCCCTCCACTTT. Translating it yields CASSTGPNSPLHF.